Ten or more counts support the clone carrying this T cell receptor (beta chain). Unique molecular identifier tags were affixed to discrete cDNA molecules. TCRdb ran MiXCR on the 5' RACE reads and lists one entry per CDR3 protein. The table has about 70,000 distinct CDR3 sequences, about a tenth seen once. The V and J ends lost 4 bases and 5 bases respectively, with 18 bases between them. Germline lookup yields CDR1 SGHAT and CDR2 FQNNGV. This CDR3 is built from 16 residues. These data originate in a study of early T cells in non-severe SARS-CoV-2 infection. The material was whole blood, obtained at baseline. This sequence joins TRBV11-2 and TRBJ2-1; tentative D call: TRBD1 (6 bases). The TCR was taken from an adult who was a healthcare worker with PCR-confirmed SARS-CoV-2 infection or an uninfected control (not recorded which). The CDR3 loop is CASSYRTASTDNEQFF. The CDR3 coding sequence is TGTGCCAGCAGCTACCGGACAGCCTCAACCGACAATGAGCAGTTCTTC.